The present entry profiles one T cell receptor (beta chain) with its context. CDR1 is MNHEY, CDR2 SMNVEV, per germline (reference sequence). The CDR3 spans 16 residues. V was pared by 6 bases and J by 4 bases, with 11 bases of the junction left unmatched. These data originate in a study of blood T cell repertoires in COVID-19. The wider study: Acute and convalescent COVID-19 specimens originated in the United States, Italy and Spain. From T cells, B-cell-depleted T cells, or PBMCs came the material, which was cDNA or gDNA.

Per the authors' pipeline: Reference gene primer amplification gave nucleated cell count estimates. Some clones are missing from TCRdb's copy, which holds only in-frame ones; the method was immunoSEQ multiplex PCR. The D gene and trimming were derived from the DNA, and the V and J assignments and clone size from that table. The table lists some 60,000 clones, 65% to 90% of them singletons. Sequencing was performed on peripheral blood. This sequence originates from a woman older than 75 with active or convalescent COVID-19. This chain joins TRBV27 and TRBJ1-2, with 10 positions matching TRBD1. CDR3 amino acids: CASSSGTGERGYGYTF. The DNA for the CDR3 is TGTGCCAGCAGCTCCGGGACAGGGGAGAGGGGCTATGGCTACACCTTC.